This TCR beta chain was sequenced during a study of identical twins. V lost 6 bases and J lost 5, with 16 bases in between. This CDR3 region has 13 residues. Germline values: CDR1 SQVTM, CDR2 ANQGSEA. Each CDR3 protein gets one entry after TCRdb re-called the 5' RACE reads with MiXCR. In the table there are 200,000 to 250,000 distinct CDR3 sequences, approximately 7% of which are singletons. For this clonotype: Its antigen is as yet unknown.

Study outcomes and limitations: The study found weaker excess twin sharing in beta out-of-frame sequences.

The same specimen was also included in a second study, on yellow fever vaccine responses in identical twins.

The specimen was memory (CD45RO+) T cells sorted from blood. The source is a woman aged 18-29 years in good health. The chain employs TRBV29-1 and TRBJ1-2; no clear D gene. The CDR3 sequence: CSVSEGFLYGYTF. DNA for the CDR3: TGCAGCGTGTCGGAGGGCTTTCTTTATGGCTACACCTTC. Full variable domain (rest looked up from reference TRBV29-1 and TRBJ1-2): SAVISQKPSRDICQRGTSLTIQCQVDSQVTMMFWYRQQPGQSLTLIATANQGSEATYESGFVIDKFPISRPNLTFSTLTVSNMSPEDSSIYLCSVSEGFLYGYTFGSGTRLTVV.